The present T cell receptor (beta chain) was sequenced within a study of graft-versus-host responses after intestinal transplantation. Profiled with immunoSEQ multiplex PCR; TCRdb holds only in-frame clones, not every one. Of about 100,000 clones listed, roughly nine tenths are singletons. Details on this clone: The antigen is unknown.

The sample here was unstimulated CD4+ T cells sorted from spleen or lymph node cells, taken before transplant. The TCR was taken from a human donor who was the organ donor for an intestinal transplant.

The CDR3 bases are TGTGCCAGCAGCCGGACAGGGGGTGGGACAGATACGCAGTATTTT. Translating it yields CASSRTGGGTDTQYF. The chain uses TRBV6-5 and TRBJ2-3; 10 bases match TRBD1. The CDR3 has 15 residues. After removal of 6 bases from V and 3 bases from J, the junction contained 6 bases not matched to a gene. Germline CDR1 is MNHEY and CDR2 is SVGAGI.